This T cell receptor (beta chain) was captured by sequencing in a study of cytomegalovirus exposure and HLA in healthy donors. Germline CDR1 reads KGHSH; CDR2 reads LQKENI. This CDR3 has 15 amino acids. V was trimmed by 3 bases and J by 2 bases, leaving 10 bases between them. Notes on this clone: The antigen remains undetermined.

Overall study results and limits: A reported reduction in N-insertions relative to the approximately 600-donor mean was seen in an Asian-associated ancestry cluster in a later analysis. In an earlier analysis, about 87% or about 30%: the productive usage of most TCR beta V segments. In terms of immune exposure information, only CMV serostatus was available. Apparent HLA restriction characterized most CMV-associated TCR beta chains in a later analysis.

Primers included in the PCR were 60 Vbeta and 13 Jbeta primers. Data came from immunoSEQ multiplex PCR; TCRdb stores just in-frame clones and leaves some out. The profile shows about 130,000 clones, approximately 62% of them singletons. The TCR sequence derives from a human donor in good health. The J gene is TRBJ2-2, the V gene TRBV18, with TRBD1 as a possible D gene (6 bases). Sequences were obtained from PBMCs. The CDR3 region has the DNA TGTGCCAGCTCACCGCAGGGGCTAAACACCGGGGAGCTGTTTTTT. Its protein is CASSPQGLNTGELFF. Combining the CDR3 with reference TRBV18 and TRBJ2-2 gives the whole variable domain NAGVMQNPRHLVRRRGQEARLRCSPMKGHSHVYWYRQLPEEGLKFMVYLQKENIIDESGMPKERFSAEFPKEGPSILRIQQVVRGDSAAYFCASSPQGLNTGELFFGEGSRLTVL.